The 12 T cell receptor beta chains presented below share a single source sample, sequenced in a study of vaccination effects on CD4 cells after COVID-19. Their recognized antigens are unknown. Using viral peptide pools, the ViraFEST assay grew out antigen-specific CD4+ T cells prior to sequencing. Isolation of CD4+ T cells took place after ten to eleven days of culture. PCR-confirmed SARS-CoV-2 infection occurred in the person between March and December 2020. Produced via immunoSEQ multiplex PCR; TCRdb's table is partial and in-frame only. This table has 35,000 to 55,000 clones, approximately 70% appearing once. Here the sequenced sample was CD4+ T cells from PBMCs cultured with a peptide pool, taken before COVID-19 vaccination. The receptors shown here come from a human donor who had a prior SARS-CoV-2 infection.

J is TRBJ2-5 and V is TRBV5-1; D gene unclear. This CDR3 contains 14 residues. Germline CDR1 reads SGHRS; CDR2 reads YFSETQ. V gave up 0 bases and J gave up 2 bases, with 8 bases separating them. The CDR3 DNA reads TGCGCCAGCAGCTTGGTCCCAGAGCAAGAGACCCAGTACTTC. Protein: CASSLVPEQETQYF.

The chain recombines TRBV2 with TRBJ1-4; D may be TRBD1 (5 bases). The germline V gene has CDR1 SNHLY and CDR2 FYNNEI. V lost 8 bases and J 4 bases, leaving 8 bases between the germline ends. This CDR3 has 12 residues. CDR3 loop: CASRDDNEKLFF. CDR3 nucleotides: TGTGCCAGCCGGGACGATAATGAAAAACTGTTTTTT.

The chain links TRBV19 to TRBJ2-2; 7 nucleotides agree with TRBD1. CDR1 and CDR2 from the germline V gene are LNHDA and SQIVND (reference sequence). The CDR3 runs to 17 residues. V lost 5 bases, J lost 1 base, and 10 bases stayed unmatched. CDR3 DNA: TGTGCCAGTAGTCCCTACGGGACAGTTGGGAACACCGGGGAGCTGTTTTTT. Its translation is CASSPYGTVGNTGELFF.

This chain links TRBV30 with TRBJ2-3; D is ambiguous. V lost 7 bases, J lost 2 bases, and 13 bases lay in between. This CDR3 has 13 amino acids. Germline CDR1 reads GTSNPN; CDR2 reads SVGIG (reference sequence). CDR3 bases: TGTGCCTCGGATGGTAGTCACACAGATACGCAGTATTTT. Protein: CASDGSHTDTQYF.

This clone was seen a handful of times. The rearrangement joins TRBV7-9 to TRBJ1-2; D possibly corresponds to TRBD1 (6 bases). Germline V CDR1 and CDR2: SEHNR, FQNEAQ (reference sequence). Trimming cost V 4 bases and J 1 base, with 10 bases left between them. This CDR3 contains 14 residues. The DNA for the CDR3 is TGTGCCAGCAGCTACAGGGAATTTAACTATGGCTACACCTTC. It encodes CASSYREFNYGYTF.

The CDR3 region is CASSPSGRGQFF. Written as DNA, the CDR3 is TGTGCCAGCTCACCTAGCGGGAGGGGGCAGTTCTTC. The V and J genes are TRBV18 and TRBJ2-1; 11 bases match TRBD2. The CDR3 is 12 amino acids. CDR1 is KGHSH and CDR2 is LQKENI in the germline V gene. Unmatched junction bases numbered 1, after V lost 3 bases and J lost 12 bases.

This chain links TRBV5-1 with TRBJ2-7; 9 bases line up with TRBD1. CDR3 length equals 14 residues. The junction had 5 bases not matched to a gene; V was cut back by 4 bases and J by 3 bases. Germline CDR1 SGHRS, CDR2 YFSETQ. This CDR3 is CASSLQGAGYEQYF. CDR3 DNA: TGCGCCAGCAGCCTACAGGGGGCAGGCTACGAGCAGTACTTC. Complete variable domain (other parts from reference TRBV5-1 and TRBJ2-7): KAGVTQTPRYLIKTRGQQVTLSCSPISGHRSVSWYQQTPGQGLQFLFEYFSETQRNKGNFPGRFSGRQFSNSRSEMNVSTLELGDSALYLCASSLQGAGYEQYFGPGTRLTVT.

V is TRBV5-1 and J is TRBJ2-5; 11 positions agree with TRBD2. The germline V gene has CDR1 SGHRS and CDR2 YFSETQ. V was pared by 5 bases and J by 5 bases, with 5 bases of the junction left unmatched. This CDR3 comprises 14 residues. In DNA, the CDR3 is TGCGCCAGCAGACTAGCGGGGGAGGAGGAGACCCAGTACTTC. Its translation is CASRLAGEEETQYF.

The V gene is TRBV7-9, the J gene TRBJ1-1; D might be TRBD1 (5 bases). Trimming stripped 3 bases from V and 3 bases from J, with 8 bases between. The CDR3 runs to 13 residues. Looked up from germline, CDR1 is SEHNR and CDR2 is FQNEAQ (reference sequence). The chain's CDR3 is CASSFQQDTEAFF. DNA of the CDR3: TGTGCCAGCAGCTTCCAACAGGACACTGAAGCTTTCTTT.

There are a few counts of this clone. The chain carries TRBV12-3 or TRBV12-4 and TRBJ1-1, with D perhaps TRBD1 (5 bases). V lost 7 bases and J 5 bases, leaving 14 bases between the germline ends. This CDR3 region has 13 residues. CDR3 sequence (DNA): TGTGCCAGCACCACCGACAGACGGACTGAAGCTTTCTTT. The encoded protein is CASTTDRRTEAFF.

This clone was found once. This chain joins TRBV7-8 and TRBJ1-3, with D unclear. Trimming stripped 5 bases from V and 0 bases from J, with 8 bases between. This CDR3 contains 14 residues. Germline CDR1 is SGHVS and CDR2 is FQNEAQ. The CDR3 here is CASSPQSSGNTIYF. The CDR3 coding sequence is TGTGCCAGCAGCCCCCAGAGCTCTGGAAACACCATATATTTT.

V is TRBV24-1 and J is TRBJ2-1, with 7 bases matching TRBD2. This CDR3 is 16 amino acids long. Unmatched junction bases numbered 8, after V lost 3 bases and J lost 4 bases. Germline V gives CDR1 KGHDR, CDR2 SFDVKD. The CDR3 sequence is CATSDEDTGGYNEQFF. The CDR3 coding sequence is TGTGCCACCAGTGATGAAGACACCGGGGGGTACAATGAGCAGTTCTTC.